This T cell receptor beta chain is from a study of blood T cell repertoires in COVID-19. Looking at the study overall: The United States, Italy and Spain supplied acute and convalescent COVID-19 samples. PBMCs, B-cell-depleted T cells, or T cells were the source of the cDNA or gDNA that made up the material.

The CDR3 has 13 residues. With V trimmed by 4 bases and J by 2 bases, 4 bases remained unmatched. Germline V gene data show CDR1 as SQVTM and CDR2 as ANQGSEA. Authors' processing steps: Quantification of nucleated cells was approximated via reference gene primer amplification. Method: immunoSEQ multiplex PCR; TCRdb's copy keeps in-frame clones and lacks some. That table supplies the V and J calls and clone size; D and trimming were determined from the DNA. The sample carries over 35,000 clones, more than 70% recorded once. The specimen was peripheral blood. The receptor was derived from a man aged 55 to 70 with active or convalescent COVID-19. The chain combines TRBV29-1 with TRBJ2-5, with 7 bases identical to TRBD2. CDR3 protein: CSVARTRQETQYF. The CDR3 coding sequence is TGCAGCGTTGCCCGGACTAGGCAAGAGACCCAGTACTTC.